This TCR beta chain was found in a study of blood T cell repertoires in COVID-19. As for the study in general: Specimens from acute and convalescent COVID-19 originated in the United States, Italy and Spain. Sources were T cells, B-cell-depleted T cells, or PBMCs; the material itself was cDNA or gDNA.

In the study's own analysis: Amplification of reference gene primers provided the estimated nucleated cell counts. The assay was immunoSEQ multiplex PCR, and TCRdb's table has in-frame clones only and misses some. Clonal size and the V and J genes are those of that table, whereas D and trimming came from the DNA. The sample gives over 250,000 clones, 86% of which show up once; approximately 2.5% is in the top ten. The J segment lost 4 bases and the V segment lost 1 base, leaving 5 bases of the junction unmatched. Germline V gene sequence: CDR1 SGHVS, CDR2 FNYEAQ. This CDR3 region has 15 residues. Donors in Cohort 3 who had recovered were those with two negative PCRs, healthcare professional clearance, or resolution of their symptoms.

This chain uses TRBV7-6 with TRBJ2-5; TRBD1 aligns across 8 bases. Sequenced material: PBMCs or T cells enriched from blood (not recorded which). This receptor was identified in a woman aged 18-35 years who had recovered from COVID-19. The CDR3 DNA reads TGTGCCAGCAGCTTAGAGACAGGGGTCCGAGAGACCCAGTACTTC. Residues: CASSLETGVRETQYF.